The subject of this entry is one T cell receptor (beta chain). Antigen specificity is unknown. This sample was taken from a study of regulatory T cells. This CDR3 is 15 amino acids long. V was cut by 5 bases and J by 8 bases, with 20 bases left in between. CDR1 SGHRS and CDR2 YFSETQ come from the germline V gene. The PCR used 52 TRBV and 13 TRBJ primers. Generated by immunoSEQ multiplex PCR, the TCRdb table keeps only in-frame clones and is missing some. Among tens of thousands of clones listed, approximately 90% were seen once. Study findings and constraints: Hydrophobic residues at CDR3 positions 6 and 7 were enriched in conventional CD4+ T cells of CD3G-deficient patients.

All CD3G-deficient patients showed autoimmunity, more severe in two. The receptor's source is a person aged 18-29 years with CD3G deficiency. The specimen sequenced was conventional CD4+ T cells sorted from blood. The V call is TRBV5-1, the J call TRBJ2-1; no clear D gene. This chain's CDR3 is CASRQNVVGSYEQFF. The CDR3 DNA reads TGCGCCAGCAGACAGAACGTCGTGGGAAGCTATGAGCAGTTCTTC. The whole variable domain, remainder taken from reference TRBV5-1 and TRBJ2-1, is KAGVTQTPRYLIKTRGQQVTLSCSPISGHRSVSWYQQTPGQGLQFLFEYFSETQRNKGNFPGRFSGRQFSNSRSEMNVSTLELGDSALYLCASRQNVVGSYEQFFGPGTRLTVL.